This TCR beta chain emerged from a study of blood T cell repertoires in COVID-19. Across the study: The United States, Italy and Spain provided the acute and convalescent COVID-19 samples. T cells, B-cell-depleted T cells, or PBMCs provided the cDNA or gDNA that served as material.

As processed by the authors: Amplification of reference gene primers provided the estimated nucleated cell counts. TCRdb's copy holds only in-frame clones and misses some; the assay was immunoSEQ multiplex PCR. V, J and clone size were drawn from that table, and D and trimming were deduced from the DNA. The repertoire holds fewer than 80,000 clones, roughly 86% seen once, with 0.9% to 1.2% in the top ten. The ends were cut back, 1 base at V and 8 bases at J, with 18 bases in the middle. The CDR3 has 16 amino acids. The germline V gene has CDR1 LGHNA and CDR2 YNFKEQ. The specimen was peripheral blood. The V gene is TRBV4-2, the J gene TRBJ2-1; no clear D. The clonotype comes from a man between 70 and 80 years old with acute or convalescent COVID-19. CDR3 sequence (DNA): TGTGCCAGCAGCCAAGCGAGCTCGCTGGTATTCGATGAGCAGTTCTTC. Its translation: CASSQASSLVFDEQFF.